These T cell receptor beta chains were read from a single sample in a study of cytomegalovirus exposure and HLA in healthy donors. Sequenced by immunoSEQ multiplex PCR; TCRdb stores in-frame clones only, minus some. The sample has 150,000 or so clones; over 75% are singletons. Material for sequencing was PBMCs. The receptors were gathered from a man aged 35 to 55 in good health and CMV-seropositive. Each CDR3 is given without its conserved first and last residue. Size is omitted from some rows. Given values are once, few, many or a class for expanded clones.

cdr3_aa,j_call,v_call,clone_size
ATSRDQVVSTDTQY,TRBJ2-3,TRBV15,-
ASSRTGTGVRGSGNTIY,TRBJ1-3,TRBV5-1,-
VSLSVAGLAGETEQY,TRBJ2-7,TRBV28,-
ASSVTGGGADTQY,TRBJ2-3,TRBV9,few
ASSYRQSSGSETQY,TRBJ2-5,TRBV5-4,-
ASSLDPGGDTQY,TRBJ2-3,TRBV5-1,-
ASSLQTGGTYEQY,TRBJ2-7,TRBV5-4,-
ASSIPGLAGGPNIQY,TRBJ2-4,TRBV19,-
ASSLQGTNTEAF,TRBJ1-1,TRBV9,few
ASGLVLGRGPRYLLNTIY,TRBJ1-3,TRBV12-5,few
ASVENHYEQY,TRBJ2-7,TRBV2,-
ASSLGRRGKLF,TRBJ1-4,TRBV7-9,-
ASSLQGHYGYT,TRBJ1-2,TRBV2,-
ASSRQAGDTGELF,TRBJ2-2,TRBV5-1,few
ASSLPPGLTGSYEQY,TRBJ2-7,TRBV5-6,-
ASSPRGGDQETQY,TRBJ2-5,TRBV7-2,once
ASSQDRGSGRPITDTQY,TRBJ2-3,TRBV4-1,few
ASSQAGTGNYEQY,TRBJ2-7,TRBV4-2,-
ASSQTYGANTGELF,TRBJ2-2,TRBV4-1,-
ASRSLLGSLY,TRBJ2-7,TRBV7-2,few
ASSSPDRLGNTIY,TRBJ1-3,TRBV6-5,-
ASSPSGNTIY,TRBJ1-3,TRBV2,few
ASSPSAANQPQH,TRBJ1-5,TRBV5-1,-
ASSPRQGGEDTQY,TRBJ2-3,TRBV5-1,-
ASSSQTTTGELF,TRBJ2-2,TRBV19,-
ASSPGGAREHEQF,TRBJ2-1,TRBV18,-
ASSSYRDATEAF,TRBJ1-1,TRBV28,-
SVVPGAGYEQY,TRBJ2-7,TRBV29-1,-
ASSYSGAGGVETQY,TRBJ2-5,TRBV6-5,-
ASNHRGDGELF,TRBJ2-2,TRBV5-4,-
ASSLTGGGDEQF,TRBJ2-1,TRBV7-6,-
ASSLNQAMNTGELF,TRBJ2-2,TRBV7-3,-
ASSPDRTSGANGLT,TRBJ2-6,TRBV27,few
ASGREGSQPQH,TRBJ1-5,TRBV12-5,-
ASSPGGGNEQF,TRBJ2-1,TRBV7-7,once
ASTNSRAGTEAF,TRBJ1-1,TRBV10-1,-
ASSLVRGYGYT,TRBJ1-2,TRBV11-3,-
ASSVRSGEGRDEQF,TRBJ2-1,TRBV9,-
ASRATSGGRYEQY,TRBJ2-7,TRBV28,-
ASSPGQANEQF,TRBJ2-1,TRBV27,-
ASRLTDLGGEQY,TRBJ2-7,TRBV2,-
ASSFRGTSNEQY,TRBJ2-7,TRBV27,-
ASSTSTGNEQF,TRBJ2-1,TRBV7-2,few
ASNTLAGGPGELF,TRBJ2-2,TRBV6-5,-
ASSAGQLSTATQY,TRBJ2-3,TRBV10-1,-
ASSLMTGVGYT,TRBJ1-2,TRBV5-4,-
ASSLWQGGPIGNQPQH,TRBJ1-5,TRBV7-9,-
ASSLDASGYNEQF,TRBJ2-1,TRBV5-4,-
ASRGLTGNTIY,TRBJ1-3,TRBV28,few
ASSGTGWDGYT,TRBJ1-2,TRBV5-1,-
ASSSQGNTEAF,TRBJ1-1,TRBV11-2,-
ASSYEAVGYNEQF,TRBJ2-1,TRBV6-5,-
ASSVWTDSYEQY,TRBJ2-7,TRBV19,few
ASSSRQGGTNEKLF,TRBJ1-4,TRBV19,-
ASSSQGDTEAF,TRBJ1-1,TRBV7-9,few
ASRLDSGELF,TRBJ2-2,TRBV28,-
ASSSGGANVLT,TRBJ2-6,TRBV7-3,-
ASSADRGNYGYT,TRBJ1-2,TRBV6-1,-
ASSKDRALTEAF,TRBJ1-1,TRBV19,-
ASSTQTGSTEAF,TRBJ1-1,TRBV11-3,-